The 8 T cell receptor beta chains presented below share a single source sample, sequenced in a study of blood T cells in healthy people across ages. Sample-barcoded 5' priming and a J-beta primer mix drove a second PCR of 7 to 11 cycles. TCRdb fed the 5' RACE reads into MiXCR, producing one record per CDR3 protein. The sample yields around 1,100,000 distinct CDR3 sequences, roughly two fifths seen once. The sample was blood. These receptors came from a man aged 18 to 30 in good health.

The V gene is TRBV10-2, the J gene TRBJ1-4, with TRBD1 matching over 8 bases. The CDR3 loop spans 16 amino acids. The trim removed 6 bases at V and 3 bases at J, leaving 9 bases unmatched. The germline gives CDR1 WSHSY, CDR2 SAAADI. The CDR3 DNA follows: TGCGCCAGCAGGGGCGGACAGGGTGTTCCTAATGAAAAACTGTTTTTT. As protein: CASRGGQGVPNEKLFF.

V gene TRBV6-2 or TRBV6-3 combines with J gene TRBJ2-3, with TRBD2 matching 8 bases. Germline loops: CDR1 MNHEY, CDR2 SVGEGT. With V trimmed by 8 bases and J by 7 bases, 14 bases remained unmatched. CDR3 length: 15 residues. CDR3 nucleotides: TGTGCCAGCCAACGAGCGGGGGAGGTTATGAATACGCAGTATTTT. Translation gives CASQRAGEVMNTQYF.

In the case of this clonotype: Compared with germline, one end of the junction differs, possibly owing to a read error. The CDR3 loop is CASSSQLFYTEAFF. Written as DNA, the CDR3 is TGTGCCAGCAGCTCCCAACTGTTCTACACGGAAGCTTTCTTT. V gene TRBV7-2 combines with J gene TRBJ1-1; no reliable D call. Germline CDR1 SGHTA, CDR2 FQGNSA. The CDR3 spans 14 residues.

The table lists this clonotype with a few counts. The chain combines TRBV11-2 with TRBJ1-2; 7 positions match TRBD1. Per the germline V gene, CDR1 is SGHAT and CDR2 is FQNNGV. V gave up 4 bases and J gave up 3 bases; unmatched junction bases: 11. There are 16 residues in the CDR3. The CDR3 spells CASSSNRGTRYYGYTF. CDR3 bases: TGTGCCAGCAGCTCGAACAGGGGAACTAGGTACTATGGCTACACCTTC.

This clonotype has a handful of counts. The CDR3 bases are TGCGCCAGCAGCCAAGAATTTTCGGGACAGCCCCAGCATTTT. Protein: CASSQEFSGQPQHF. The chain combines TRBV4-3 with TRBJ1-5; D is uncertain. The CDR3 has 14 amino acids. Germline assignment: CDR1 LGHNA and CDR2 YSLEER. The V and J ends lost 0 bases and 7 bases respectively, with 10 bases between them.

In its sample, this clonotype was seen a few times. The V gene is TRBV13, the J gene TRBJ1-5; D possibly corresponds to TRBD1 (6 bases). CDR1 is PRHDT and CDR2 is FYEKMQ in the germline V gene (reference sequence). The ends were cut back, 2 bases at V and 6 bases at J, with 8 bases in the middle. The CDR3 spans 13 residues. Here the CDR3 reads CASSLNRAQPQHF. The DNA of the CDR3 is TGTGCCAGCAGCTTAAACAGGGCTCAGCCCCAGCATTTT.

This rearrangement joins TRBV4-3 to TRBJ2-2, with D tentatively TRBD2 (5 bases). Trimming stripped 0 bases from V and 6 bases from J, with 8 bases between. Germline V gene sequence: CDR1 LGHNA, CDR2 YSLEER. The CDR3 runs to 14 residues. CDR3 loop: CASSQDPGSGELFF. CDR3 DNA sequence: TGCGCCAGCAGCCAAGACCCGGGGTCCGGGGAGCTGTTTTTT.

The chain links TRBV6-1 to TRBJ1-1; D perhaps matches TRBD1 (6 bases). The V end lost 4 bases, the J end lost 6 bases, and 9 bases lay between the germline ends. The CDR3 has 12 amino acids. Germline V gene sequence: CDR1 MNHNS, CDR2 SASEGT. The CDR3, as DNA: TGTGCCAGCAGTGGACAGGTATCTGAAGCTTTCTTT. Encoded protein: CASSGQVSEAFF.